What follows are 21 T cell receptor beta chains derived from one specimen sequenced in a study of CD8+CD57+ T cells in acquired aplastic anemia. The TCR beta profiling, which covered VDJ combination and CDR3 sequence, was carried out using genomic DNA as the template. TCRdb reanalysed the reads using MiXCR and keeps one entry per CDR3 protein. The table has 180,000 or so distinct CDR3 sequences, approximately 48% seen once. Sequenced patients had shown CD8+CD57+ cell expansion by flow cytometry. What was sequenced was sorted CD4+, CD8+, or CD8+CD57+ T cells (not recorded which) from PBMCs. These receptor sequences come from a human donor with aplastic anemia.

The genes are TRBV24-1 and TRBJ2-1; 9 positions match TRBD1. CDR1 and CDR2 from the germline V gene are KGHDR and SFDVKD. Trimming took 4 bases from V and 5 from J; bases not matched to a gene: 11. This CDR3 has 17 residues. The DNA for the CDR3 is TGTGCCACCAGTGACCACGGGACAGGGCACCGGAACAATGAGCAGTTCTTC. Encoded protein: CATSDHGTGHRNNEQFF.

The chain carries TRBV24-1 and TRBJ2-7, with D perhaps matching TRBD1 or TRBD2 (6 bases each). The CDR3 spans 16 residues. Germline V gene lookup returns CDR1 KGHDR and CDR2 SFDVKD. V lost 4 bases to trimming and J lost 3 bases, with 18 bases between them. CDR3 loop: CATSETGGRKDYEQYF. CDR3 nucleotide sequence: TGTGCCACCAGTGAGACCGGGGGCAGAAAAGACTACGAGCAGTACTTC.

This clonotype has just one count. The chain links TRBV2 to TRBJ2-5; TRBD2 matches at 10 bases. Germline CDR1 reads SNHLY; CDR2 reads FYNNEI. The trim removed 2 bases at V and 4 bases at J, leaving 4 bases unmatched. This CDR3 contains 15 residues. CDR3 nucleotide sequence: TGTGCCAGCAGTGAAACAAGCGGGAGGGGAGAGACCCAGTACTTC. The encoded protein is CASSETSGRGETQYF.

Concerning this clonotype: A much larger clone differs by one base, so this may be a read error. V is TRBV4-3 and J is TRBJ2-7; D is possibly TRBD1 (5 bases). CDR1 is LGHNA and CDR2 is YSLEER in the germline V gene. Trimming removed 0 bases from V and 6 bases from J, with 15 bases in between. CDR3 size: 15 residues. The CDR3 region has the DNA TGCGCCAGCAGCCAAGAATACAGTACGCAGGGCGAGCAGTACTTC. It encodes CASSQEYSTQGEQYF.

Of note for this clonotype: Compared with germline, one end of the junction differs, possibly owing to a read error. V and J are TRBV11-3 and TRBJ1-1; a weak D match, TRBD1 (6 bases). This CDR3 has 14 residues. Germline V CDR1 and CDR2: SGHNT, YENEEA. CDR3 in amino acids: CASRTGFKWTGAFF. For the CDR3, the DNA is TGTGCCAGCAGAACAGGGTTCAAATGGACTGGAGCTTTCTTT.

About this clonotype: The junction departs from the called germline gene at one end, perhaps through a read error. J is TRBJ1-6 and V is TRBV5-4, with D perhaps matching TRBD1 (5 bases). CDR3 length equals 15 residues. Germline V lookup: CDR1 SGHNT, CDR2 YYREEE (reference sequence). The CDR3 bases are TGTACCAGCAGCTTGGCCTTGGGGGAGAATTCACCCCTCCACTTT. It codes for CTSSLALGENSPLHF.

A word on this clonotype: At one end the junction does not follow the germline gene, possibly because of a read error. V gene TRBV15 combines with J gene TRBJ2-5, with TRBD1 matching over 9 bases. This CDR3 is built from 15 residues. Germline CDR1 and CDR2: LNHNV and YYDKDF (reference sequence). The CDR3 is CATSSTGGKGETQHF. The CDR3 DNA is TGTGCCACCAGCAGCACAGGGGGCAAAGGAGAGACCCAGCACTTC.

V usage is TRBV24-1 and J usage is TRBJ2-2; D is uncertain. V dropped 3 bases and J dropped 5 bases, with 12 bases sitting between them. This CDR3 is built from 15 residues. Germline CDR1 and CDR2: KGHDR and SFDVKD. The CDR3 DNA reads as TGTGCCACCAGTGATGCTTTAGACGGGACCGGGGAGCTGTTTTTT. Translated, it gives CATSDALDGTGELFF.

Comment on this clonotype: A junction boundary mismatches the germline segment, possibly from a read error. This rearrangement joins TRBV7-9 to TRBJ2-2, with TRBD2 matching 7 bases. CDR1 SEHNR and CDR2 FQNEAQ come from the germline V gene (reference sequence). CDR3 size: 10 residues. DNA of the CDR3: TGTGCCGGCACTTGGGGGGGGCTGTTTTTT. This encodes CAGTWGGLFF.

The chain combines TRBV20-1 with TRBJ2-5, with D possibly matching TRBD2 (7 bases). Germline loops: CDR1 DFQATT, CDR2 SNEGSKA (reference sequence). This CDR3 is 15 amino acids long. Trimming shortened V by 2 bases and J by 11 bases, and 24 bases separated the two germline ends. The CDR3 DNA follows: TGCAGTGCTAGACGTAATACGGGGGGCGTTCTGGAGCAGTACTTC. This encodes CSARRNTGGVLEQYF.

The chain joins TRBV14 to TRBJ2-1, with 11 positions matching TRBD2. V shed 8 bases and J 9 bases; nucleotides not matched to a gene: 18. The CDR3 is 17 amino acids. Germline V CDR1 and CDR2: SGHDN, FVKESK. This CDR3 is CASFTAADSGGVAEQFF. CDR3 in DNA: TGTGCCAGCTTTACGGCTGCCGATAGCGGGGGGGTCGCTGAGCAGTTCTTC.

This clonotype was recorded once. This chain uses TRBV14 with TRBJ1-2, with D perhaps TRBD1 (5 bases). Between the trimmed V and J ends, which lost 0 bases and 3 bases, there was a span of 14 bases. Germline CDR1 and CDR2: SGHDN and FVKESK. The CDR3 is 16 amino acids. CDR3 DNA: TGTGCCAGCAGCCAAGAACAGGCGGACCTAGACTATGGCTACACCTTC. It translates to CASSQEQADLDYGYTF.

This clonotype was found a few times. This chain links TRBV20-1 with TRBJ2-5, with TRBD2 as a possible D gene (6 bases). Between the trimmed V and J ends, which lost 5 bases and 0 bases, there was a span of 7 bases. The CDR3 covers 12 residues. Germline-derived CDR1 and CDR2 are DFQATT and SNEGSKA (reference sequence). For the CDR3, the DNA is TGCAGTGCTTCGGGGGACCAAGAGACCCAGTACTTC. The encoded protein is CSASGDQETQYF.

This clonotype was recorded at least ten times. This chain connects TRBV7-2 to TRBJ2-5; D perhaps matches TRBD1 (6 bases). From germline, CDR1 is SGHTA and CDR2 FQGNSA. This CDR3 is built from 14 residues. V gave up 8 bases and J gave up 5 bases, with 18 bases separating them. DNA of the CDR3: TGTGCCAGCGCGAGGGCAGGGGCCGGGGAGACCCAGTACTTC. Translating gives CASARAGAGETQYF.

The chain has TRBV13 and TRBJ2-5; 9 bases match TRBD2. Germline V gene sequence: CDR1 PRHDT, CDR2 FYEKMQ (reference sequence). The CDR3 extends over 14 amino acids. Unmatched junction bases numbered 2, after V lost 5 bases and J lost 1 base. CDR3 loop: CASSEGLAQETQYF. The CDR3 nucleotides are TGTGCCAGCAGCGAGGGACTAGCCCAAGAGACCCAGTACTTC.

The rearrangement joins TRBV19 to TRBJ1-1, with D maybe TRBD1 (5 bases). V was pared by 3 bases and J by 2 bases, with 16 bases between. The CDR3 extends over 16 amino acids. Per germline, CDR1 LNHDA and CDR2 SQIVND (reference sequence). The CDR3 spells CASSINWDVFNTEAFF. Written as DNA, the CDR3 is TGTGCCAGTAGTATTAATTGGGACGTATTTAACACTGAAGCTTTCTTT.

This CDR3 reads CASSVREATGELFF. The CDR3 bases are TGTGCCAGCAGCGTAAGGGAGGCCACCGGGGAGCTGTTTTTT. The rearrangement joins TRBV9 to TRBJ2-2; D might be TRBD2 (6 bases). Trimming pared 1 base from V and 4 bases from J, leaving 8 bases between. Germline-derived CDR1 and CDR2 are SGDLS and YYNGEE. This CDR3 contains 14 residues.

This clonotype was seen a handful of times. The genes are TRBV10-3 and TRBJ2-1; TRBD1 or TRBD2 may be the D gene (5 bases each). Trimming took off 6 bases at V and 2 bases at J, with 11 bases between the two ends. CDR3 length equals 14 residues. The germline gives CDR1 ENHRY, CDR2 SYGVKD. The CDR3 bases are TGTGCCATCAGGGGGGAAGATCCCTACAATGAGCAGTTCTTC. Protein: CAIRGEDPYNEQFF.

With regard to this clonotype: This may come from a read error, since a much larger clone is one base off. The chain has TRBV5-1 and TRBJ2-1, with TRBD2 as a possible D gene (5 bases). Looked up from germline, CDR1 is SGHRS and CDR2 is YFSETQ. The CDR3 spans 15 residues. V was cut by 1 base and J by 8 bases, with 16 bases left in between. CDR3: CASSLTSFNGDEQFF. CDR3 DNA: TGCGCCAGCAGCTTGACTAGTTTCAATGGCGATGAGCAGTTCTTC.

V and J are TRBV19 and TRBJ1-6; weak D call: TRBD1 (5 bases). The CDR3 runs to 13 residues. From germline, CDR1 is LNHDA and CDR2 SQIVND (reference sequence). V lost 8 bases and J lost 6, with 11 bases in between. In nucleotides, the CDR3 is TGTGCCAGTCTAAGGGGACTTAATTCACCCCTCCACTTT. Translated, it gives CASLRGLNSPLHF. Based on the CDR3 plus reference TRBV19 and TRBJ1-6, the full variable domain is DGGITQSPKYLFRKEGQNVTLSCEQNLNHDAMYWYRQDPGQGLRLIYYSQIVNDFQKGDIAEGYSVSREKKESFPLTVTSAQKNPTAFYLCASLRGLNSPLHFGNGTRLTVT.

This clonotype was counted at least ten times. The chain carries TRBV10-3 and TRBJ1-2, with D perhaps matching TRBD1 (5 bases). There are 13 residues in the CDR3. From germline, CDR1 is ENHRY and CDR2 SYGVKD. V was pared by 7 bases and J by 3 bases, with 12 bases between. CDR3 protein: CAINRDGDYGYTF. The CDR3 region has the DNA TGTGCCATCAATAGGGACGGAGACTATGGCTACACCTTC.